The 31 T cell receptor beta chains given below trace back to one sample, sequenced in a study of CD8 T cells in ankylosing spondylitis. Each CDR3 protein gets one entry after TCRdb re-called the 5' RACE reads with MiXCR. The sample has 470,000 or so distinct CDR3 sequences, 26% seen once; the top ten hold 0.89%. These receptors have no identified antigens. Study-wide findings and caveats: What appeared characteristic of ankylosing spondylitis blood was a TCR beta motif of fewer than ten highly homologous variants.

The sample consisted of blood, either unsorted or a sorted T cell fraction (not recorded which). These receptors were collected from a male donor with ankylosing spondylitis.

J is TRBJ1-4 and V is TRBV30, with D possibly matching TRBD1 (6 bases). CDR1 and CDR2 (germline): GTSNPN, SVGIG (reference sequence). The V and J ends lost 2 bases and 8 bases respectively, with 15 bases between them. The CDR3 loop spans 14 amino acids. Written as DNA, the CDR3 is TGTGCCTGGAGTCGCGGGGGCCAGAGGGAAAAACTGTTTTTT. This codes for CAWSRGGQREKLFF.

The chain has TRBV2 and TRBJ2-1; D possibly corresponds to TRBD2 (6 bases). CDR1 is SNHLY and CDR2 is FYNNEI in the germline V gene. The CDR3 consists of 14 residues. V shed 10 bases and J shed 4 bases, with 17 bases lying between them. The CDR3 DNA reads as TGTGCCAAGTACTCCGGGACTCCTTACAATGAGCAGTTCTTC. It yields the protein CAKYSGTPYNEQFF.

This clonotype has only a few counts. The CDR3: CSARDLSPGRTDTQYF. The CDR3 nucleotides read TGCAGTGCTAGAGATTTGTCCCCCGGGAGAACAGATACGCAGTATTTT. The rearrangement links TRBV20-1 to TRBJ2-3; weak D call: TRBD2 (6 bases). The CDR3 has 16 residues. Germline-derived CDR1 and CDR2 are DFQATT and SNEGSKA (reference sequence). Trimming removed 0 bases from V and 3 bases from J, with 16 bases in between.

V and J are TRBV7-2 and TRBJ2-1; 7 bases agree with TRBD2. The CDR3 covers 17 residues. Germline V CDR1 and CDR2: SGHTA, FQGNSA. V shed 1 base and J 0 bases; nucleotides not matched to a gene: 6. CDR3 loop: CASSLVASGSSYNEQFF. In DNA, the CDR3 is TGTGCCAGCAGCTTAGTGGCTAGCGGAAGCTCCTACAATGAGCAGTTCTTC.

The chain uses TRBV10-3 and TRBJ2-1; TRBD2 matches 8 bases. The CDR3 covers 16 residues. Germline V gene lookup returns CDR1 ENHRY and CDR2 SYGVKD. Unmatched junction bases numbered 7, after V lost 3 bases and J lost 3 bases. CDR3 DNA: TGTGCCATCAGTGATTCCGGGACTAGAGGCTACAATGAGCAGTTCTTC. Translated, it gives CAISDSGTRGYNEQFF.

CDR3 in DNA: TGTGCCAGCAGCTTAGTCGGCACGCCGGGCTACAATGAGCAGTTCTTC. Its protein product is CASSLVGTPGYNEQFF. The chain couples TRBV7-2 to TRBJ2-1; no firm D call. The germline gives CDR1 SGHTA, CDR2 FQGNSA. This CDR3 region has 16 residues. Trimming took off 1 base at V and 3 bases at J, with 13 bases between the two ends.

The chain links TRBV7-9 to TRBJ2-3; D unclear. There are 13 residues in the CDR3. The germline CDR1 and CDR2 sequences are SEHNR and FQNEAQ (reference sequence). V was pared by 11 bases and J by 3 bases, with 15 bases between. The CDR3 spells CAGSPVGTDTQYF. The CDR3 nucleotides read TGTGCCGGGTCTCCGGTAGGGACAGATACGCAGTATTTT.

This chain links TRBV7-6 with TRBJ1-1; 9 bases line up with TRBD1. V shed 5 bases, J shed 4 bases, and the junction held 5 bases outside the gene matches. There are 14 residues in the CDR3. Per the germline V gene, CDR1 is SGHVS and CDR2 is FNYEAQ. The CDR3: CASSARQGGTEAFF. DNA for the CDR3: TGTGCCAGCAGCGCCCGACAGGGGGGCACTGAAGCTTTCTTT. The full variable domain, in which reference TRBV7-6 and TRBJ1-1 provide the parts outside the CDR3, is GAGVSQSPRYKVTKRGQDVALRCDPISGHVSLYWYRQALGQGPEFLTYFNYEAQQDKSGLPNDRFSAERPEGSISTLTIQRTEQRDSAMYRCASSARQGGTEAFFGQGTRLTVV.

The sample holds a few counts of this clonotype. The genes are TRBV5-1 and TRBJ2-2, with D perhaps TRBD1 (6 bases). This CDR3 comprises 16 residues. The V and J ends lost 4 bases and 0 bases respectively, with 13 bases between them. Germline-derived CDR1 and CDR2 are SGHRS and YFSETQ. The CDR3 region is CASSRTATSNTGELFF. The CDR3, as DNA: TGCGCCAGCAGCAGGACAGCGACTTCGAACACCGGGGAGCTGTTTTTT.

This clonotype showed up just a few times. The rearrangement joins TRBV5-1 to TRBJ2-1, with D perhaps assigned TRBD1 or TRBD2 (5 bases each). Trimming shortened V by 1 base and J by 0 bases, and 8 bases separated the two germline ends. The CDR3 has 15 residues. CDR1 is SGHRS and CDR2 is YFSETQ in the germline V gene. CDR3 sequence (DNA): TGCGCCAGCAGCTTGACGGGGCCCTCCTACAATGAGCAGTTCTTC. Translating gives CASSLTGPSYNEQFF. Full variable domain (missing parts from reference TRBV5-1 and TRBJ2-1): KAGVTQTPRYLIKTRGQQVTLSCSPISGHRSVSWYQQTPGQGLQFLFEYFSETQRNKGNFPGRFSGRQFSNSRSEMNVSTLELGDSALYLCASSLTGPSYNEQFFGPGTRLTVL.

This clonotype was counted between two and nine times. The chain is built from TRBV11-2 and TRBJ2-3; D possibly corresponds to TRBD2 (7 bases). CDR3 length: 15 residues. In germline, CDR1 is SGHAT, CDR2 FQNNGV. The ends were cut back, 5 bases at V and 2 bases at J, with 14 bases in the middle. The CDR3 bases are TGTGCCAGCAGCCCTGAGGGGGGGGACACAGATACGCAGTATTTT. It translates to CASSPEGGDTDTQYF. The full variable domain, rest sourced from reference TRBV11-2 and TRBJ2-3, is EAGVAQSPRYKIIEKRQSVAFWCNPISGHATLYWYQQILGQGPKLLIQFQNNGVVDDSQLPKDRFSAERLKGVDSTLKIQPAKLEDSAVYLCASSPEGGDTDTQYFGPGTRLTVL.

This clonotype showed up just a few times. This chain connects TRBV7-2 to TRBJ2-1; weak D call: TRBD2 (5 bases). Trimming stripped 5 bases from V and 3 bases from J, with 14 bases between. Germline-derived CDR1 and CDR2 are SGHTA and FQGNSA. The CDR3 is made up of 15 amino acids. The CDR3 region has the DNA TGTGCCAGCAGCCCCCGGGTGGGGAGCTACAATGAGCAGTTCTTC. This encodes CASSPRVGSYNEQFF.

This clonotype was detected a few times. The chain combines TRBV29-1 with TRBJ2-5, with no clear D. CDR1 SQVTM and CDR2 ANQGSEA come from the germline V gene. This CDR3 has 14 amino acids. Trimming shortened V by 2 bases and J by 1 base, and 11 bases separated the two germline ends. The CDR3 here is CSVETLAAQETQYF. CDR3 sequence (DNA): TGCAGCGTTGAAACCCTGGCTGCCCAAGAGACCCAGTACTTC.

In its sample, this clonotype was seen a few times. The chain joins TRBV11-1 to TRBJ2-1, with 7 bases that match TRBD1. The ends lost 3 bases at V and 5 bases at J; junction bases unmatched: 7. The CDR3 runs 15 residues. Looked up from germline, CDR1 is SGHAT and CDR2 is FQDESV (reference sequence). Here the CDR3 reads CASSFPGQLNNEQFF. The CDR3 nucleotides read TGTGCCAGCAGCTTTCCGGGACAGTTAAACAATGAGCAGTTCTTC. The full variable domain, rest sourced from reference TRBV11-1 and TRBJ2-1, is EAEVAQSPRYKITEKSQAVAFWCDPISGHATLYWYRQILGQGPELLVQFQDESVVDDSQLPKDRFSAERLKGVDSTLKIQPAELGDSAMYLCASSFPGQLNNEQFFGPGTRLTVL.

This clonotype turned up a few times. This rearrangement joins TRBV5-1 to TRBJ1-1; tentative D call: TRBD1 (5 bases). CDR1 SGHRS and CDR2 YFSETQ come from the germline V gene. This CDR3 has 15 residues. V gave up 4 bases and J gave up 4 bases, with 17 bases separating them. CDR3 sequence: CASSHARGAGTEAFF. The CDR3 DNA sequence: TGCGCCAGCAGCCACGCCCGTGGGGCTGGCACTGAAGCTTTCTTT.

The chain carries TRBV7-2 and TRBJ2-7, with 10 bases aligning to TRBD2. J lost 4 bases, V lost 5 bases, and 8 bases had no gene match. The CDR3 loop spans 15 amino acids. CDR1 and CDR2 from the germline V gene are SGHTA and FQGNSA. CDR3 in amino acids: CASSTGLAKPYEQYV. CDR3 bases: TGTGCCAGCAGCACGGGACTAGCGAAGCCTTACGAGCAGTACGTC.

The rearrangement uses TRBV20-1 and TRBJ2-1; 10 nucleotides agree with TRBD2. CDR1 is DFQATT, CDR2 SNEGSKA, per germline (reference sequence). V trimming: 1 base; J trimming: 8 bases; junction bases outside the gene matches: 11. CDR3 length equals 16 residues. The CDR3 spells CSARVTSGRVRYEQFF. The CDR3 DNA reads as TGCAGTGCTAGAGTGACAAGCGGGAGGGTGAGGTATGAGCAGTTCTTC.

J is TRBJ1-5 and V is TRBV12-3 or TRBV12-4; D perhaps matches TRBD1 (5 bases). The length of the CDR3 is 14 residues. V gave up 5 bases and J gave up 9 bases, with 17 bases separating them. The CDR3 DNA reads as TGTGCCAGCAGTCCGGACCGGGGCCAGATGCCCCAGCATTTT. As protein: CASSPDRGQMPQHF.

This chain connects TRBV5-1 to TRBJ2-3; 7 bases align to TRBD1. Losses at the gene ends were 0 bases for V and 6 bases for J; bases not matched to a gene: 4. The V gene's germline CDR1 is SGHRS and CDR2 YFSETQ. The CDR3 runs to 14 residues. The CDR3 loop reads CASSLDRGFDTQYF. The CDR3 DNA follows: TGCGCCAGCAGCTTGGACAGGGGCTTCGATACGCAGTATTTT.

In its sample, this clonotype was seen a few times. The V and J genes are TRBV20-1 and TRBJ1-1, with TRBD1 identical over 7 bases. Germline values: CDR1 DFQATT, CDR2 SNEGSKA (reference sequence). Losses at the gene ends were 2 bases for V and 1 base for J; bases not matched to a gene: 4. The CDR3 spans 14 residues. The CDR3, as DNA: TGCAGTGCTAGACACAGGGGCGAGAACACTGAAGCTTTCTTT. Translating gives CSARHRGENTEAFF.

The chain uses TRBV6-1 and TRBJ2-1; D is possibly TRBD2 (6 bases). The V end was cut by 1 base, the J end by 2 bases, with 15 bases between. The germline CDR1 and CDR2 sequences are MNHNS and SASEGT. The CDR3 runs to 17 residues. The CDR3 protein is CASSEVTRAGTYNEQFF. The CDR3 DNA follows: TGTGCCAGCAGTGAAGTGACCAGGGCGGGGACCTACAATGAGCAGTTCTTC.

This chain uses TRBV6-5 with TRBJ1-1, with D maybe TRBD1 (5 bases). From germline, CDR1 is MNHEY and CDR2 SVGAGI. V was shortened by 4 bases and J by 4 bases, with 19 bases between the two germline ends. The CDR3 loop spans 16 amino acids. Written as DNA, the CDR3 is TGTGCCAGCAGTTCCCTTTGGGGGGGTCGGGGCACTGAAGCTTTCTTT. This codes for CASSSLWGGRGTEAFF.

CDR3: CSVTLTSGRTDEQFF. DNA of the CDR3: TGCAGCGTTACTCTGACTAGCGGGAGAACCGATGAGCAGTTCTTC. The chain carries TRBV29-1 and TRBJ2-1; TRBD2 agrees at 12 bases. Losses at the gene ends were 5 bases for V and 8 bases for J; bases not matched to a gene: 10. There are 15 residues in the CDR3. Germline V gene lookup returns CDR1 SQVTM and CDR2 ANQGSEA.

This clonotype has more than one count but fewer than ten. This chain joins TRBV10-3 and TRBJ1-5; 11 bases fit TRBD1. Germline-derived CDR1 and CDR2 are ENHRY and SYGVKD. The ends lost 10 bases at V and 0 bases at J; junction bases unmatched: 11. The CDR3 covers 17 residues. DNA for the CDR3: TGTGCCACCGGGACAGGGGGTCGGAATTATAGCAATCAGCCCCAGCATTTT. Amino acid sequence: CATGTGGRNYSNQPQHF.

This clonotype was detected ten times or more. This rearrangement joins TRBV7-2 to TRBJ1-5, with D possibly matching TRBD1 (5 bases). Germline V lookup: CDR1 SGHTA, CDR2 FQGNSA. V was shortened by 5 bases and J by 4 bases, with 9 bases between the two germline ends. This CDR3 region has 13 residues. In nucleotides, the CDR3 is TGTGCCAGCAGCCGAGACAGAAATCAGCCCCAGCATTTT. Its translation: CASSRDRNQPQHF.

A few counts support this clonotype. This chain uses TRBV5-1 with TRBJ2-1, with D possibly matching TRBD2 (6 bases). Trimming left V 4 bases short and J 7 bases short, with 18 bases between. CDR3 length: 15 amino acids. Germline V CDR1 and CDR2: SGHRS, YFSETQ. The CDR3 bases are TGCGCCAGCAGCCCGCTTGGAGGGATACGGAATGAGCAGTTCTTC. Its translation: CASSPLGGIRNEQFF.

This clonotype was detected a few times. The chain uses TRBV12-3 or TRBV12-4 and TRBJ2-1; D may correspond to TRBD1 or TRBD2 (6 bases each). V gave up 3 bases and J gave up 8 bases, with 20 bases separating them. The CDR3 runs 16 residues. The CDR3 spells CASSLFSGGGYDEQFF. CDR3 DNA: TGTGCCAGCAGTTTGTTCAGCGGAGGGGGTTATGATGAGCAGTTCTTC.

The table lists this clonotype with a few counts. This chain connects TRBV7-2 to TRBJ1-1; 7 bases map to TRBD1. The CDR3 is 15 amino acids. Germline V gene sequence: CDR1 SGHTA, CDR2 FQGNSA. V shed 5 bases, J shed 1 base, and the junction held 7 bases outside the gene matches. The CDR3 sequence is CASSARQGGNTEAFF. The CDR3 coding sequence is TGTGCCAGCAGCGCCCGACAGGGCGGGAACACTGAAGCTTTCTTT.

This chain joins TRBV5-1 and TRBJ2-5, with TRBD1 matching over 9 bases. The germline V gene has CDR1 SGHRS and CDR2 YFSETQ. The trim removed 6 bases at V and 1 base at J, leaving 4 bases unmatched. This CDR3 contains 14 residues. The CDR3 region is CASTMTGGQETQYF. The CDR3 nucleotides read TGCGCCAGCACTATGACAGGGGGCCAAGAGACCCAGTACTTC. The full variable domain, in which reference TRBV5-1 and TRBJ2-5 provide the parts outside the CDR3, is KAGVTQTPRYLIKTRGQQVTLSCSPISGHRSVSWYQQTPGQGLQFLFEYFSETQRNKGNFPGRFSGRQFSNSRSEMNVSTLELGDSALYLCASTMTGGQETQYFGPGTRLLVL.

This clonotype appeared a few times. The genes are TRBV25-1 and TRBJ2-1; a weak D match, TRBD2 (5 bases). The CDR3 runs 15 residues. The V end lost 4 bases, the J end lost 5 bases, and 15 bases lay between the germline ends. Per germline, CDR1 MGHDK and CDR2 SYGVNS. CDR3 region: CASSAPRGIHNEQFF. As DNA, the CDR3 is TGTGCCAGCAGTGCCCCCCGAGGGATCCACAATGAGCAGTTCTTC.

This clonotype was detected many times. The V and J genes are TRBV20-1 and TRBJ2-3; 9 positions agree with TRBD2. The CDR3 extends over 15 amino acids. V gave up 4 bases and J gave up 7 bases; unmatched junction bases: 12. Germline CDR1 is DFQATT and CDR2 is SNEGSKA (reference sequence). CDR3 in amino acids: CSAKKFWREGYTQYF. DNA of the CDR3: TGCAGTGCTAAAAAGTTCTGGCGGGAGGGCTATACGCAGTATTTT.